The 18 T cell receptor beta chains reported below all come from one sample, sequenced in a study of blood T cell repertoires in COVID-19. Only in-frame clones appear in the TCRdb table, and some are missing; sequencing was by immunoSEQ multiplex PCR. The table has around 84,000 clones, around four fifths seen once. What was sequenced was peripheral blood. These TCRs come from a man aged 80 or over with active or convalescent COVID-19.

This chain links TRBV7-9 with TRBJ2-1; TRBD2 matches 8 bases. CDR1 is SEHNR and CDR2 is FQNEAQ in the germline V gene (reference sequence). Trimming cost V 6 bases and J 2 bases; bases outside gene matches: 9. The CDR3 is 16 amino acids. Here the CDR3 DNA reads TGTGCCAGCAGAAAAGGGACCGGGAGGGCCTACAATGAGCAGTTCTTC. It encodes CASRKGTGRAYNEQFF. The variable domain in full, completed from reference TRBV7-9 and TRBJ2-1, reads DTGVSQNPRHKITKRGQNVTFRCDPISEHNRLYWYRQTLGQGPEFLTYFQNEAQLEKSRLLSDRFSAERPKGSFSTLEIQRTEQGDSAMYLCASRKGTGRAYNEQFFGPGTRLTVL.

The genes are TRBV6-5 and TRBJ1-2, with 7 bases identical to TRBD1. The trim removed 7 bases at V and 2 bases at J, leaving 7 bases unmatched. CDR1 is MNHEY, CDR2 SVGAGI, per germline. The CDR3 runs 14 residues. The CDR3 DNA follows: TGTGCCAGCACTATACAGGGGATAAACTATGGCTACACCTTC. It is translated as CASTIQGINYGYTF.

The genes are TRBV12-3 or TRBV12-4 and TRBJ1-2, with D possibly TRBD1 on 5 matching bases. The CDR3 has 13 amino acids. The ends were cut back, 5 bases at V and 4 bases at J, with 11 bases in the middle. CDR3 residues: CASSREGTYGYTF. The CDR3 region has the DNA TGTGCCAGCAGTAGGGAGGGGACCTATGGCTACACCTTC.

V and J are TRBV15 and TRBJ1-5; 8 bases map to TRBD1. This CDR3 has 15 residues. Trimming removed 3 bases from V and 3 bases from J; junction bases left unmatched: 4. Germline CDR1 reads LNHNV; CDR2 reads YYDKDF (reference sequence). Written as DNA, the CDR3 is TGTGCCACCAGCAGGGACAGGGTTTCCAATCAGCCCCAGCATTTT. Its translation: CATSRDRVSNQPQHF.

This clone turned up a few times. The chain joins TRBV6-6 to TRBJ1-2; a possible D gene is TRBD1 (5 bases). Trimming left V 5 bases short and J 6 bases short, with 22 bases between. In germline, CDR1 is MNHNY, CDR2 SVGAGI (reference sequence). The CDR3 covers 16 residues. The CDR3 nucleotides read TGTGCCAGCAGTCGTACGGGGGAGGTCCCTCTAAATGGCTACACCTTC. It yields the protein CASSRTGEVPLNGYTF.

The rearrangement uses TRBV7-9 and TRBJ1-2; 7 nucleotides line up with TRBD1. The CDR3 length is 13 residues. Germline-derived CDR1 and CDR2 are SEHNR and FQNEAQ (reference sequence). After removal of 1 base from V and 5 bases from J, the junction contained 1 base not matched to a gene. CDR3 residues: CASSLGTGYGYTF. CDR3 bases: TGTGCCAGCAGCTTAGGGACAGGATATGGCTACACCTTC.

This clone has a single count. This rearrangement joins TRBV14 to TRBJ2-2; D perhaps matches TRBD2 (5 bases). Trimming cost V 8 bases and J 4 bases, with 20 bases left between them. This CDR3 has 16 residues. Germline-derived CDR1 and CDR2 are SGHDN and FVKESK. This CDR3 reads CASSVADWWGTGELFF. DNA of the CDR3: TGTGCCAGCTCAGTCGCGGACTGGTGGGGCACCGGGGAGCTGTTTTTT.

The chain joins TRBV28 to TRBJ1-4; 7 bases line up with TRBD1. There are 14 residues in the CDR3. Germline CDR1 is MDHEN and CDR2 is SYDVKM. With V trimmed by 6 bases and J by 8 bases, 9 bases remained unmatched. The DNA of the CDR3 is TGTGCCAGCAGCCTCGACAGGGCTGGCGAAAAACTGTTTTTT. This gives the protein CASSLDRAGEKLFF.

This clone has just a few counts. CDR3 DNA sequence: TGTGCCAGTAGTATAGGTAATAATCAGCCCCAGCATTTT. It translates to CASSIGNNQPQHF. The chain is built from TRBV19 and TRBJ1-5, with unresolved D. Trimming took off 1 base at V and 4 bases at J, with 5 bases between the two ends. This CDR3 has 13 residues. Germline CDR1 is LNHDA and CDR2 is SQIVND (reference sequence).

This sequence joins TRBV5-1 and TRBJ2-1; 7 positions match TRBD2. The CDR3 spans 14 residues. Germline V gives CDR1 SGHRS, CDR2 YFSETQ. After removal of 7 bases from V and 4 bases from J, the junction contained 8 bases not matched to a gene. The DNA of the CDR3 is TGCGCCAGCCGATCAAATAGCGGGTACAATGAGCAGTTCTTC. Translating gives CASRSNSGYNEQFF. Supplemented by reference TRBV5-1 and TRBJ2-1, the full variable domain reads KAGVTQTPRYLIKTRGQQVTLSCSPISGHRSVSWYQQTPGQGLQFLFEYFSETQRNKGNFPGRFSGRQFSNSRSEMNVSTLELGDSALYLCASRSNSGYNEQFFGPGTRLTVL.

The chain recombines TRBV5-1 with TRBJ1-1; TRBD1 matches at 8 bases. J gave up 1 base and V 4 bases, and 3 bases lay outside the gene matches. This CDR3 has 14 amino acids. Germline V CDR1 and CDR2: SGHRS, YFSETQ. CDR3 sequence: CASSPDRGNTEAFF. CDR3 bases: TGCGCCAGCAGCCCCGACAGGGGGAACACTGAAGCTTTCTTT.

The chain joins TRBV14 to TRBJ1-2; 8 bases align to TRBD1. The CDR3 has 15 residues. The V gene end was trimmed by 1 base and the J gene end by 4 bases; junction bases not matched to a gene: 5. CDR1 is SGHDN, CDR2 FVKESK, per germline. In DNA form, the CDR3 reads TGTGCCAGCAGCCAAGTCGGGACAGGTCTCTATGGCTACACCTTC. The encoded protein is CASSQVGTGLYGYTF.

The J gene is TRBJ2-7, the V gene TRBV3-1 (or the pseudogene TRBV3-2), with 11 bases matching TRBD2. CDR1 and CDR2 (germline): LGHDT, YNNKEL (reference sequence). The CDR3 sequence is 15 residues long. V trimming: 0 bases; J trimming: 7 bases; junction bases outside the gene matches: 5. CDR3 sequence: CASSQDSASGGEQYF. The CDR3 coding sequence is TGTGCCAGCAGCCAAGATTCCGCTAGCGGGGGGGAGCAGTACTTC.

This chain joins TRBV25-1 and TRBJ1-2, with 7 positions matching TRBD1. The CDR3 consists of 13 residues. The germline V gene has CDR1 MGHDK and CDR2 SYGVNS. With 4 bases clipped from V and 7 bases from J, the junction kept 6 bases outside the gene matches. The CDR3 reads CASSVVAGGGYTF. CDR3 sequence (DNA): TGTGCCAGCAGTGTTGTGGCAGGGGGTGGCTACACCTTC.

The V gene is TRBV25-1, the J gene TRBJ2-2; no definite D call. Germline lookup yields CDR1 MGHDK and CDR2 SYGVNS. V lost 5 bases to trimming and J lost 0 bases, with 10 bases between them. This CDR3 is built from 15 residues. CDR3 loop: CASSIGYANTGELFF. CDR3 in DNA: TGTGCCAGCAGTATCGGTTACGCGAACACCGGGGAGCTGTTTTTT. Based on the CDR3 plus reference TRBV25-1 and TRBJ2-2, the full variable domain is EADIYQTPRYLVIGTGKKITLECSQTMGHDKMYWYQQDPGMELHLIHYSYGVNSTEKGDLSSESTVSRIRTEHFPLTLESARPSHTSQYLCASSIGYANTGELFFGEGSRLTVL.

The rearrangement links TRBV11-2 to TRBJ2-7; no clear D. Germline values: CDR1 SGHAT, CDR2 FQNNGV. V shed 1 base and J shed 4 bases, with 11 bases lying between them. This CDR3 region has 14 residues. The DNA for the CDR3 is TGTGCCAGCAGCTTAGCCCACAGTCAGTACGAGCAGTACTTC. Amino acid sequence: CASSLAHSQYEQYF.

This chain uses TRBV10-2 with TRBJ1-2; the D gene is possibly TRBD1 (5 bases). Trimming took 8 bases from V and 4 from J, leaving 17 bases between them. The CDR3 has 14 amino acids. The germline V gene encodes CDR1 WSHSY and CDR2 SAAADI. CDR3 DNA: TGCGCCAGCCTCGCAGCAAGGGGCACCTATGGCTACACCTTC. It specifies CASLAARGTYGYTF.

The chain has TRBV19 and TRBJ1-3; D gene unclear. Looked up from germline, CDR1 is LNHDA and CDR2 is SQIVND (reference sequence). Trimming stripped 3 bases from V and 0 bases from J, with 9 bases between. This CDR3 comprises 15 residues. The CDR3 here is CASSMMGLSGNTIYF. CDR3 sequence (DNA): TGTGCCAGTAGTATGATGGGCCTCTCTGGAAACACCATATATTTT.